This is a list of T cell receptor beta chains from one sample in a study of T cell changes during pregnancy in multiple sclerosis. Data came from immunoSEQ multiplex PCR; TCRdb stores just in-frame clones and leaves some out. The sample lists 25,000 to 30,000 clones; around nine tenths were seen once. This specimen consisted of CD4+ T cells from peripheral blood mononuclear cells, obtained in the first trimester of pregnancy. These receptors all stem from a female donor with multiple sclerosis, enrolled in a pregnancy study. Both conserved end residues are part of each CDR3. Not all rows give a size; the values are once, few, many and, for expanded clones, a class.

size: NA; J: TRBJ2-7; V: TRBV5-5; CDR3: CASSSFSYEQYF
size: NA; J: TRBJ2-3; V: TRBV30; CDR3: CAWSVTGTGRLFAPDTQYF
size: once; J: TRBJ2-2; V: TRBV7-8; CDR3: CASSQRTGRTGELFF
size: once; J: TRBJ2-6; V: TRBV18; CDR3: CASSPRDRVGTGANVLTF
size: NA; J: TRBJ2-2; V: TRBV6-5; CDR3: CASRTSGGAVGELFF
size: NA; J: TRBJ2-5; V: TRBV28; CDR3: CASSLRGYQETQYF
size: NA; J: TRBJ2-7; V: TRBV4-3; CDR3: CASSQEAGTGPVYEQYF
size: NA; J: TRBJ1-5; V: TRBV7-9; CDR3: CASSFGSQGTYQPQHF
size: NA; J: TRBJ2-5; V: TRBV11-2; CDR3: CASSLRLEETQYF
size: NA; J: TRBJ1-5; V: TRBV28; CDR3: CASGGWNQPQHF
size: NA; J: TRBJ2-4; V: TRBV7-9; CDR3: CASSLFRGPGQLGDIQYF
size: NA; J: TRBJ2-1; V: TRBV19; CDR3: CASSIDAFGGRDRIYNEQFF
size: once; J: TRBJ1-2; V: TRBV2; CDR3: CASSVGGRHYGYTF
size: NA; J: TRBJ1-2; V: TRBV5-4; CDR3: CASSPLGGGGYTF
size: NA; J: TRBJ2-3; V: TRBV9; CDR3: CASSAGGGSTDTQYF
size: few; J: TRBJ1-1; V: TRBV30; CDR3: CAWKDYRNTEAFF
size: NA; J: TRBJ2-7; V: TRBV7-2; CDR3: CASSLREGVGSYEQYF
size: NA; J: TRBJ1-1; V: TRBV19; CDR3: CASSPQVLNTEAFF
size: NA; J: TRBJ2-1; V: TRBV9; CDR3: CASSVDTSGGFEQFF
size: once; J: TRBJ2-1; V: TRBV10-3; CDR3: CAIRGQGGNEQFF
size: NA; J: TRBJ2-3; V: TRBV9; CDR3: CASSVEVGGTDTQYF
size: NA; J: TRBJ2-5; V: TRBV6-5; CDR3: CASSYVGGDQETQYF
size: NA; J: TRBJ1-4; V: TRBV7-9; CDR3: CASSLRQANEKLFF
size: NA; J: TRBJ1-6; V: TRBV25-1; CDR3: CASRESSGTGTDSPLHF
size: few; J: TRBJ1-3; V: TRBV11-2; CDR3: CASSFGLGNTIYF
size: NA; J: TRBJ2-7; V: TRBV21-1; CDR3: CASRYYEQYF
size: NA; J: TRBJ2-7; V: TRBV2; CDR3: CASLRGGDPYEQYF
size: NA; J: TRBJ1-2; V: TRBV18; CDR3: CASSQRGGGGYTF
size: NA; J: TRBJ1-6; V: TRBV9; CDR3: CASSPGISPLHF
size: few; J: TRBJ2-1; V: TRBV9; CDR3: CASSPSGVEQFF
size: NA; J: TRBJ1-4; V: TRBV5-1; CDR3: CASSLAGVGEKLFF
size: NA; J: TRBJ1-2; V: TRBV7-2; CDR3: CASSRGESSGYTF
size: NA; J: TRBJ2-7; V: TRBV2; CDR3: CASSDGGGLYEQYF
size: NA; J: TRBJ2-1; V: TRBV6-6; CDR3: CASSYGSGNEQFF
size: NA; J: TRBJ2-3; V: TRBV2; CDR3: CASSGAAGADTQYF
size: few; J: TRBJ1-1; V: TRBV5-5; CDR3: CASRKGGGTEAFF
size: NA; J: TRBJ1-3; V: TRBV28; CDR3: CASTHRGFGGNTIYF
size: NA; J: TRBJ2-1; V: TRBV4-1; CDR3: CASSRPGLAGGTEQFF
size: NA; J: TRBJ2-7; V: TRBV6-5; CDR3: CASTGQGASYEQYF
size: once; J: TRBJ2-2; V: TRBV30; CDR3: CAWSPPGLAGGLTVLPGELFF
size: once; J: TRBJ1-4; V: TRBV18; CDR3: CASSRNRGENEKLFF
size: NA; J: TRBJ1-2; V: TRBV6-1; CDR3: CASVQGLTSIYGYTF
size: NA; J: TRBJ1-1; V: TRBV6-5; CDR3: CASSYLGGAFF
size: NA; J: TRBJ1-3; V: TRBV9; CDR3: CASSGRRDGSSGNTIYF
size: NA; J: TRBJ1-3; V: TRBV7-9; CDR3: CASSLVATGSGNTIYF
size: NA; J: TRBJ2-1; V: TRBV29-1; CDR3: CSGEGQFF
size: NA; J: TRBJ2-1; V: TRBV21-1; CDR3: CASSNDRGWVYNEQFF
size: NA; J: TRBJ1-1; V: TRBV5-4; CDR3: CASSRAGTAGVGSEAFF
size: NA; J: TRBJ1-4; V: TRBV29-1; CDR3: CSVSQGASEKLFF
size: NA; J: TRBJ1-1; V: TRBV6-1; CDR3: CASSEYRTDNTEAFF
size: NA; J: TRBJ2-3; V: TRBV18; CDR3: CASSKSGDTQYF
size: few; J: TRBJ1-4; V: TRBV29-1; CDR3: CSVATGATNEKLFF
size: NA; J: TRBJ2-3; V: TRBV9; CDR3: CASSLRGGPTTDTQYF
size: NA; J: TRBJ1-2; V: TRBV30; CDR3: CACYVDLPSLKGYTF